This T cell receptor beta chain comes out of a study of CD8 T cells in ankylosing spondylitis. Points from the study as a whole: Previously reported in reactive arthritis synovial fluid and blood were some of the motif variants. Reportedly, matched ankylosing spondylitis synovial fluid was significantly enriched for disease-linked clones. Disease-linked clones, CD8+, were relatively rare in peripheral blood. Within ankylosing spondylitis blood, a TCR beta motif made up of eight or nine highly homologous variants appeared to be characteristic.

TCRdb re-called the 5' RACE reads through MiXCR, storing one row per CDR3 protein. Counted here are just over 350,000 distinct CDR3 sequences, approximately 22% occurring once; the ten biggest clones make up approximately 14%. About this clonotype: Its antigen is as yet unknown.

Per germline, CDR1 MGHRA and CDR2 YSYEKL. V shed 0 bases and J 4 bases; nucleotides not matched to a gene: 8. The CDR3 consists of 16 residues. This TCR came from a male donor with ankylosing spondylitis or in good health (not recorded which). Sequencing input: blood, either unsorted or a sorted T cell fraction (not recorded which). The chain employs TRBV4-1 and TRBJ2-7, with 8 nucleotides matching TRBD2. The CDR3 nucleotides are TGCGCCAGCAGCCAAGACCGGGGACTAGGTGTATACGAGCAGTACTTC. Its protein product is CASSQDRGLGVYEQYF.